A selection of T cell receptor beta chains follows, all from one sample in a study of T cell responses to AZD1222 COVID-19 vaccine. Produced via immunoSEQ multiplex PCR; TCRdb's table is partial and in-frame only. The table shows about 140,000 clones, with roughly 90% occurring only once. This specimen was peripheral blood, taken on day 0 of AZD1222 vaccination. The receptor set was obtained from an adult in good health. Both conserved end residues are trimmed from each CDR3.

cdr3_aa: ASSLVVNTEAF
v_call: TRBV6-2/TRBV6-3

cdr3_aa: SVERDSGNTIY
v_call: TRBV29-1

cdr3_aa: ASSLGNEAF
v_call: TRBV7-6

cdr3_aa: ASSAYRAGAGYT
v_call: TRBV27

cdr3_aa: ASSPQGAQKTQY
v_call: TRBV19

cdr3_aa: ASSQTGQGRNTEAF
v_call: TRBV4-1

cdr3_aa: ASSQEGQRTEAF
v_call: TRBV4-1

cdr3_aa: ASGREVSNQPQH
v_call: TRBV19

cdr3_aa: ATSDPLGSNYGYT
v_call: TRBV24-1

cdr3_aa: ASSPQDRVGQETQY
v_call: TRBV7-2

cdr3_aa: ASSLSGSPTDEQF
v_call: TRBV2

cdr3_aa: ASSPLNTGELF
v_call: TRBV7-3

cdr3_aa: AWSAVSNTEAF
v_call: TRBV30

cdr3_aa: SASHGRTYEQY
v_call: TRBV20-1

cdr3_aa: ASRARLATNNEQF
v_call: TRBV2

cdr3_aa: ASSAATGEGPQY
v_call: TRBV25-1

cdr3_aa: ASSERGDSLITGYT
v_call: TRBV6-1

cdr3_aa: ASSRGGSPDTQY
v_call: TRBV6-4

cdr3_aa: ASSLGDRGSPFSGNTIY
v_call: TRBV5-1

cdr3_aa: ATAAPGQNTEAF
v_call: TRBV19

cdr3_aa: ASSTHGLGYEQY
v_call: TRBV7-9

cdr3_aa: ASSPGQGYEQY
v_call: TRBV27

cdr3_aa: ASSPRGTGGSSEQY
v_call: TRBV18

cdr3_aa: ASSQAMGRVGREAF
v_call: TRBV14

cdr3_aa: ASSDSGTGGTDTQY
v_call: TRBV6-4

cdr3_aa: ASIPLGGPNTEAF
v_call: TRBV6-5

cdr3_aa: ASKPTGTATYEQY
v_call: TRBV5-5

cdr3_aa: ASSAGPYNSPLH
v_call: TRBV6-5

cdr3_aa: ASSQDGGNYGYT
v_call: TRBV3-1/TRBV3-2

cdr3_aa: ASSVVDGLNTEAF
v_call: TRBV9

cdr3_aa: SVEDRGQGALSYGYT
v_call: TRBV29-1

cdr3_aa: AWGSGTGNNQPQH
v_call: TRBV30

cdr3_aa: ASSLGLAGAEEQF
v_call: TRBV9

cdr3_aa: ASSYGGGSYNEQF
v_call: TRBV5-1

cdr3_aa: ASSLTPGGNQPQH
v_call: TRBV7-2

cdr3_aa: ASSLSTVALDEQF
v_call: TRBV27

cdr3_aa: ASSPPGTSGYNEQF
v_call: TRBV7-3

cdr3_aa: ASSLYKEYGYGYT
v_call: TRBV27

cdr3_aa: ASSLSSPGRSPLH
v_call: TRBV27

cdr3_aa: ASRGQVIETQY
v_call: TRBV2

cdr3_aa: ASSKQGEGYT
v_call: TRBV19

cdr3_aa: AISPSPDRGSYGYT
v_call: TRBV10-3

cdr3_aa: ATSTTPTATNEKLF
v_call: TRBV15

cdr3_aa: ATVSGTGRLGANVLT
v_call: TRBV28

cdr3_aa: ASRGQGGRNQPQH
v_call: TRBV6-5

cdr3_aa: ASSLGPGYTEAF
v_call: TRBV5-1

cdr3_aa: ASSPQGGVTEAF
v_call: TRBV27

cdr3_aa: ASSLGPNEQY
v_call: TRBV28

cdr3_aa: ASTDGRLAGGYNEQF
v_call: TRBV2

cdr3_aa: AGSGQGWTEAF
v_call: TRBV2

cdr3_aa: ASSQGTGVYNEQF
v_call: TRBV3-1/TRBV3-2

cdr3_aa: ASSYSGTGEYGYT
v_call: TRBV6-5